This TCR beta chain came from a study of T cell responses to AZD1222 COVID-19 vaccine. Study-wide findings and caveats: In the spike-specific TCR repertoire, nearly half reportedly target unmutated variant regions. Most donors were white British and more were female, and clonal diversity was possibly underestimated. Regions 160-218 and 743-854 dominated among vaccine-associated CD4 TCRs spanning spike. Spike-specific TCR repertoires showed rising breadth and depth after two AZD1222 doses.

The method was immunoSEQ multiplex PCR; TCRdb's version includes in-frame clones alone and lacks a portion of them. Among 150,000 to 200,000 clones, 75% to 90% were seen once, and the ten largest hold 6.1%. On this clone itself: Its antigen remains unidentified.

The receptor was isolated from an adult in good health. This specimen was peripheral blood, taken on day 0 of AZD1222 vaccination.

This CDR3 is CASSAERTGRGNYGYTF. CDR3 nucleotide sequence: TGTGCCAGCAGTGCGGAGAGGACAGGGCGAGGGAACTATGGCTACACCTTC. The J gene is TRBJ1-2, the V gene TRBV2, with 8 bases matching TRBD1. The junction had 12 bases not matched to a gene; V was cut back by 4 bases and J by 2 bases. The CDR3 extends over 17 amino acids. Germline V gene sequence: CDR1 SNHLY, CDR2 FYNNEI.